These 27 T cell receptor beta chains were sequenced from one sample in a study of T-cell memory formation after mild COVID-19. TCRdb processed the 5' RACE reads anew with MiXCR; each CDR3 protein has one entry. The table has roughly 510,000 distinct CDR3 sequences, 15% to 20% seen once. The sequenced sample consisted of PBMCs or a T cell subset sorted from them (not recorded which). All receptors derive from an adult woman who had mild COVID-19 (a few samples of this study predate the infection). Cell type and time point are not known.

The chain links TRBV4-3 to TRBJ2-5; 7 bases fit TRBD2. CDR1 and CDR2 from the germline V gene are LGHNA and YSLEER. The CDR3 consists of 15 residues. Unmatched junction bases numbered 5, after V lost 0 bases and J lost 4 bases. As DNA, the CDR3 is TGCGCCAGCAGCCAAGATAAGGTAGCGGGAGAGACCCAGTACTTC. It translates to CASSQDKVAGETQYF.

This clonotype was detected a few times. The chain carries TRBV30 and TRBJ1-5, with a weak D call TRBD1 (6 bases). V was pared by 3 bases and J by 0 bases, with 12 bases between. CDR3 length: 15 amino acids. The V gene's germline CDR1 is GTSNPN and CDR2 SVGIG (reference sequence). CDR3 amino acids: CAWRAQGFSNQPQHF. The CDR3 nucleotides read TGTGCCTGGAGGGCACAGGGTTTTAGCAATCAGCCCCAGCATTTT.

This chain uses TRBV5-1 with TRBJ1-1; 11 bases line up with TRBD1. With 4 bases clipped from V and 4 bases from J, the junction kept 9 bases outside the gene matches. The CDR3 sequence is 16 residues long. Germline V gene data show CDR1 as SGHRS and CDR2 as YFSETQ. The CDR3 region has the DNA TGCGCCAGCAGCCCAGGACAGGGGGCGGCCCGCACTGAAGCTTTCTTT. Translated, it gives CASSPGQGAARTEAFF.

This clonotype came up a few times. The chain has TRBV9 and TRBJ1-4; D might be TRBD1 (6 bases). CDR1 SGDLS and CDR2 YYNGEE come from the germline V gene. CDR3 length equals 15 residues. V dropped 0 bases and J dropped 5 bases, with 11 bases sitting between them. Written as DNA, the CDR3 is TGTGCCAGCAGCGTAGATGGGGGGGCGAATGAAAAACTGTTTTTT. Its protein product is CASSVDGGANEKLFF.

In its sample, this clonotype was seen a few times. This chain connects TRBV30 to TRBJ2-7; TRBD1 agrees at 7 bases. The CDR3 sequence is 10 residues long. The V gene's germline CDR1 is GTSNPN and CDR2 SVGIG (reference sequence). V dropped 6 bases and J dropped 10; count of bases not matched to a gene: 6. CDR3 nucleotide sequence: TGTGCCTGCGGACAGGAGACTCAGTACTTC. As protein: CACGQETQYF.

The V and J genes are TRBV2 and TRBJ1-1; unclear D gene. The CDR3 runs 12 residues. V was pared by 4 bases and J by 4 bases, with 7 bases between. The germline V gene has CDR1 SNHLY and CDR2 FYNNEI. The CDR3 loop reads CASSASRTEAFF. CDR3 nucleotides: TGTGCCAGCAGTGCTAGCCGCACTGAAGCTTTCTTT.

V usage is TRBV5-4 and J usage is TRBJ2-3, with D possibly TRBD2 on 5 matching bases. V was cut by 10 bases and J by 2 bases, with 20 bases left in between. CDR3 size: 15 residues. Per the germline V gene, CDR1 is SGHNT and CDR2 is YYREEE (reference sequence). CDR3 sequence reads: CAGQTSRGYTDTQYF. The CDR3 DNA sequence: TGTGCCGGCCAGACCTCCCGGGGATACACAGATACGCAGTATTTT.

This clonotype was counted ten times or more. V usage is TRBV6-5 and J usage is TRBJ2-7; the D gene is possibly TRBD1 (6 bases). The CDR3 runs to 15 residues. Deletions cut 0 bases from V and 0 bases from J, with 9 bases between. Germline lookup yields CDR1 MNHEY and CDR2 SVGAGI. CDR3 sequence (DNA): TGTGCCAGCAGTTACTCGGCGGACAGCTCCTACGAGCAGTACTTC. Its protein is CASSYSADSSYEQYF.

Many counts were recorded for this clonotype. The rearrangement uses TRBV6-1 and TRBJ2-1; 12 bases match TRBD1. The germline V gene has CDR1 MNHNS and CDR2 SASEGT. Trimming took 8 bases from V and 6 from J; bases not matched to a gene: 5. The CDR3 totals 14 residues. The CDR3 DNA is TGTGCCAGCTGCCGGGACAGGGGGCGCAATGAGCAGTTCTTC. Translation: CASCRDRGRNEQFF.

The chain uses TRBV18 and TRBJ2-7; maybe TRBD1 (6 bases). The V and J ends lost 4 bases and 7 bases respectively, with 20 bases between them. Germline V gene data show CDR1 as KGHSH and CDR2 as LQKENI. CDR3 length: 15 amino acids. This CDR3 reads CASSREQPVTGEQYF. The CDR3 region has the DNA TGTGCCAGCTCACGAGAGCAGCCGGTTACAGGGGAGCAGTACTTC.

The V call is TRBV7-3, the J call TRBJ2-1; D is unclear. This CDR3 region has 13 residues. Trimming took 1 base from V and 6 from J, leaving 7 bases between them. Per the germline V gene, CDR1 is SGHTA and CDR2 is FQGTGA. The CDR3 region has the DNA TGTGCCAGCAGCTTAATCCTCTCCAATGAGCAGTTCTTC. It codes for CASSLILSNEQFF.

The chain combines TRBV20-1 with TRBJ2-3, with a weak D call TRBD2 (6 bases). Trimming stripped 2 bases from V and 2 bases from J, with 14 bases between. CDR3 length: 15 amino acids. CDR1 is DFQATT, CDR2 SNEGSKA, per germline (reference sequence). The CDR3 nucleotides are TGCAGTGCTAGACCGGGACTCGGGGTCACAGATACGCAGTATTTT. Protein: CSARPGLGVTDTQYF.

The chain combines TRBV20-1 with TRBJ2-5; possible D gene TRBD2, 5 bases. Trimming took 2 bases from V and 1 from J, leaving 11 bases between them. The CDR3 runs to 14 residues. The V gene's germline CDR1 is DFQATT and CDR2 SNEGSKA (reference sequence). This CDR3 is CSARLRGFQETQYF. As DNA, the CDR3 is TGCAGTGCTAGACTACGAGGGTTCCAAGAGACCCAGTACTTC.

The rearrangement uses TRBV6-5 and TRBJ1-3, with D perhaps matching TRBD1 (6 bases). Deletions cut 2 bases from V and 2 bases from J, with 10 bases between. The CDR3 length is 15 residues. CDR1 is MNHEY, CDR2 SVGAGI, per germline. CDR3 coding DNA: TGTGCCAGCAGTTACGAGGGGGGTACTGGAAACACCATATATTTT. This gives the protein CASSYEGGTGNTIYF.

This clonotype was seen many times. The chain joins TRBV6-5 to TRBJ2-7, with D uncertain. Trimming left V 5 bases short and J 0 bases short, with 14 bases between. This CDR3 region has 15 residues. The germline V gene has CDR1 MNHEY and CDR2 SVGAGI. CDR3 nucleotide sequence: TGTGCCAGCAGTCACGATCAAAGTACCTCCTACGAGCAGTACTTC. Translation gives CASSHDQSTSYEQYF.

In this sample, this clonotype turned up a few times. The chain uses TRBV4-2 and TRBJ2-3; 8 nucleotides agree with TRBD2. CDR1 and CDR2 from the germline V gene are LGHNA and YNFKEQ. CDR3 length: 18 amino acids. V gave up 1 base and J gave up 6 bases; unmatched junction bases: 15. CDR3 DNA sequence: TGTGCCAGCAGCCAAGGGGGGCTACGGGAGGGCCCGGCGGATACGCAGTATTTT. It yields the protein CASSQGGLREGPADTQYF.

The chain couples TRBV4-3 to TRBJ2-7, with 9 positions matching TRBD1. V gave up 0 bases and J gave up 3 bases; unmatched junction bases: 6. CDR1 and CDR2 from the germline V gene are LGHNA and YSLEER. The CDR3 contains 16 residues. CDR3 in amino acids: CASSQDRTGASYEQYF. CDR3 nucleotide sequence: TGCGCCAGCAGCCAAGACCGGACAGGGGCCAGCTACGAGCAGTACTTC.

The CDR3 bases are TGTGCCAGCAAACCTTTAGCTCGGGGGGCTCAGCGGGGAGGAACCGGGGAGCTGTTTTTT. Its translation: CASKPLARGAQRGGTGELFF. V is TRBV12-3 or TRBV12-4 and J is TRBJ2-2, with D possibly TRBD2 on 7 matching bases. The CDR3 is made up of 20 amino acids. Trimming cost V 7 bases and J 5 bases, with 32 bases left between them.

This sequence joins TRBV5-8 and TRBJ1-5; 7 bases match TRBD1. The CDR3 spans 15 residues. The trim removed 5 bases at V and 0 bases at J, leaving 5 bases unmatched. The V gene's germline CDR1 is SGHTS and CDR2 YDEGEE. The CDR3 sequence is CASRGGQLSNQPQHF. In nucleotides, the CDR3 is TGTGCCAGCAGGGGGGGACAGCTTAGCAATCAGCCCCAGCATTTT.

The chain recombines TRBV5-5 with TRBJ1-1; D gene unclear. Germline V gives CDR1 SGHKS, CDR2 YYEKEE (reference sequence). The CDR3 has 16 residues. V was pared by 0 bases and J by 0 bases, with 12 bases between. This chain's CDR3 is CASSLVQARLNTEAFF. The CDR3 nucleotides are TGTGCCAGCAGCTTGGTGCAGGCGCGCCTGAACACTGAAGCTTTCTTT. The variable domain in full, completed from reference TRBV5-5 and TRBJ1-1, reads DAGVTQSPTHLIKTRGQQVTLRCSPISGHKSVSWYQQVLGQGPQFIFQYYEKEERGRGNFPDRFSARQFPNYSSELNVNALLLGDSALYLCASSLVQARLNTEAFFGQGTRLTVV.

This clonotype has a handful of counts. J is TRBJ2-5 and V is TRBV5-1; the D gene is possibly TRBD1 (6 bases). CDR1 is SGHRS, CDR2 YFSETQ, per germline. The CDR3 covers 14 residues. V was pared by 3 bases and J by 4 bases, with 13 bases between. This CDR3 is CASSSPTGSETQYF. The CDR3 DNA reads TGCGCCAGCAGCTCTCCTACAGGGTCAGAGACCCAGTACTTC.

V is TRBV6-5 and J is TRBJ1-6, with 10 bases that match TRBD1. The germline CDR1 and CDR2 sequences are MNHEY and SVGAGI. This CDR3 comprises 14 residues. V dropped 6 bases and J dropped 9; count of bases not matched to a gene: 5. The CDR3 DNA reads as TGTGCCAGCAGAGCCGGGACAGGGGTTTCACCCCTCCACTTT. Encoded protein: CASRAGTGVSPLHF.

The chain carries TRBV2 and TRBJ2-7; 7 nucleotides line up with TRBD1. The CDR3 loop spans 13 amino acids. Germline V gene lookup returns CDR1 SNHLY and CDR2 FYNNEI. V was clipped by 8 bases and J by 3 bases; unmatched bases: 7. CDR3 protein: CASCWDSFYEQYF. The CDR3 bases are TGTGCCAGCTGCTGGGACAGCTTCTACGAGCAGTACTTC.

The J gene is TRBJ2-5, the V gene TRBV7-6; the D gene is possibly TRBD1 (6 bases). The CDR3 has 14 residues. The V end lost 4 bases, the J end lost 6 bases, and 15 bases lay between the germline ends. CDR1 and CDR2 from the germline V gene are SGHVS and FNYEAQ. The CDR3 bases are TGTGCCAGCAGCTCCCAGGGGAGAGGGAAGACCCAGTACTTC. It translates to CASSSQGRGKTQYF.

Only a few counts were recorded for this clonotype. The genes are TRBV4-2 and TRBJ1-1; the match to TRBD1 covers 9 bases. Germline V gives CDR1 LGHNA, CDR2 YNFKEQ. CDR3 length equals 13 residues. Trimming cost V 6 bases and J 6 bases; bases outside gene matches: 5. CDR3 loop: CASRTGGSAEAFF. The CDR3 nucleotides read TGTGCCAGCAGGACAGGGGGTTCTGCTGAAGCTTTCTTT.

The V and J genes are TRBV7-8 and TRBJ2-7; no definite D call. Trimming took 3 bases from V and 6 from J, leaving 12 bases between them. The germline CDR1 and CDR2 sequences are SGHVS and FQNEAQ. This CDR3 is built from 13 residues. CDR3 protein: CASSFPVRSEQYF. In DNA form, the CDR3 reads TGTGCCAGCAGCTTTCCGGTGAGGAGCGAGCAGTACTTC.

The rearrangement links TRBV2 to TRBJ2-2; D is undetermined. The CDR3 extends over 15 amino acids. V shed 4 bases and J shed 0 bases, with 9 bases lying between them. Germline CDR1 SNHLY, CDR2 FYNNEI. The CDR3 region is CASSANTANTGELFF. CDR3 DNA: TGTGCCAGCAGTGCTAACACCGCGAACACCGGGGAGCTGTTTTTT.